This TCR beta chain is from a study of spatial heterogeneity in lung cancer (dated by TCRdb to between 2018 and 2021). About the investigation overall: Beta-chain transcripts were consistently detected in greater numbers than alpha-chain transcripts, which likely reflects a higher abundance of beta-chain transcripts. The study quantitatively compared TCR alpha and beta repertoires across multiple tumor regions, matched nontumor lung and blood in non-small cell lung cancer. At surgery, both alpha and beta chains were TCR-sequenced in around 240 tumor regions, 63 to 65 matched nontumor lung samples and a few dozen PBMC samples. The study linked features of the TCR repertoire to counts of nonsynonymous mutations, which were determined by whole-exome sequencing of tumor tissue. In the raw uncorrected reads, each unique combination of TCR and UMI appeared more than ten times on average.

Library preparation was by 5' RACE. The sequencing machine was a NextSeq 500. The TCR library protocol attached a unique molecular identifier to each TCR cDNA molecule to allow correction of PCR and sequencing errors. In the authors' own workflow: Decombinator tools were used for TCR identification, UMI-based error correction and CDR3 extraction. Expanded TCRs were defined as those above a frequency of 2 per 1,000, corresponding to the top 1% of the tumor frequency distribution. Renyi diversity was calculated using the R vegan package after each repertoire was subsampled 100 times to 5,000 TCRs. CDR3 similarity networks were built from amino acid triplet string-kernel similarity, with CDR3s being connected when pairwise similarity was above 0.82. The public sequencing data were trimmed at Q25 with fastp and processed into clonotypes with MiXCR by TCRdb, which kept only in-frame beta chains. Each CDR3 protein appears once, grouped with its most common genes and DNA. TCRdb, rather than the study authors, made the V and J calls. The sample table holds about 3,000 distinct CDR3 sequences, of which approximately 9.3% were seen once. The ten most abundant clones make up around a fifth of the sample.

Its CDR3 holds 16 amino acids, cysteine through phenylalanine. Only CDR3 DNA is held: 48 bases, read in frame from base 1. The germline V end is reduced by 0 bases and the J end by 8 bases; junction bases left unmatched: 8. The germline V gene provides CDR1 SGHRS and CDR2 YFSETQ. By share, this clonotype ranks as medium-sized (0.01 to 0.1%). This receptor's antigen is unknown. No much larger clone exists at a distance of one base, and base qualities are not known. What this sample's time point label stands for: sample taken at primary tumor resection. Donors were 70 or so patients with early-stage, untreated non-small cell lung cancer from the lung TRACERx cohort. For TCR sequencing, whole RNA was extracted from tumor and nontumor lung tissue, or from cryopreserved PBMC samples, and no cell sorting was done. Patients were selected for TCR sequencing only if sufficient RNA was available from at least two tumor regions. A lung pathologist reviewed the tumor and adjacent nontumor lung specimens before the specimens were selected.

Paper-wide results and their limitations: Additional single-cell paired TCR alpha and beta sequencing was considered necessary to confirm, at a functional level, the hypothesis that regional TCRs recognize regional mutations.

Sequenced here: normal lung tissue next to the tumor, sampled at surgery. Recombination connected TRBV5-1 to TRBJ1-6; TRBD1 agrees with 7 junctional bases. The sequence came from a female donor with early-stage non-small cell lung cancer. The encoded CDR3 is CASSLEGQEIYSPLHF. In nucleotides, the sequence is TGCGCCAGCAGCTTGGAAGGACAGGAAATTTATTCACCCCTCCACTTT.